The 9 T cell receptor beta chains below were found in one sample sequenced in a study of control samples from healthy donors and cancer patients. Generated by immunoSEQ multiplex PCR, the TCRdb table keeps only in-frame clones and is missing some. The sample includes roughly 69,000 clones, roughly 86% seen only once; the top ten take about 2.1%. Input material: PBMCs. The receptors come from a woman in her fifties or sixties with head and neck cancer.

This clone was counted between two and nine times. The chain carries TRBV10-3 and TRBJ2-4; 10 positions match TRBD2. The germline CDR1 and CDR2 sequences are ENHRY and SYGVKD. The CDR3 is 17 amino acids. Trimming at V came to 8 bases and at J to 3 bases, leaving 13 bases not matched to a gene. CDR3 protein: CAIGTSGTPTGKNIQYF. Written as DNA, the CDR3 is TGTGCCATCGGTACTAGCGGGACGCCGACAGGCAAAAACATTCAGTACTTC.

This chain connects TRBV7-6 to TRBJ1-1; D possibly corresponds to TRBD1 (5 bases). The length of the CDR3 is 15 residues. CDR1 and CDR2 from the germline V gene are SGHVS and FNYEAQ. V dropped 5 bases and J dropped 3 bases, with 16 bases sitting between them. Here the CDR3 reads CASSPKLRTYTEAFF. In DNA, the CDR3 is TGTGCCAGCAGCCCCAAACTAAGGACATACACTGAAGCTTTCTTT. The full variable domain, with the rest looked up from reference TRBV7-6 and TRBJ1-1, is GAGVSQSPRYKVTKRGQDVALRCDPISGHVSLYWYRQALGQGPEFLTYFNYEAQQDKSGLPNDRFSAERPEGSISTLTIQRTEQRDSAMYRCASSPKLRTYTEAFFGQGTRLTVV.

This chain uses TRBV25-1 with TRBJ1-2; D may be TRBD1 (5 bases). CDR1 is MGHDK and CDR2 is SYGVNS in the germline V gene. The CDR3 loop spans 12 amino acids. Trimming removed 7 bases at V and 6 bases at J, with 12 bases between. The CDR3 nucleotides read TGTGCCAGCACCGCGCAGGGAAATGGCTACACCTTC. It yields the protein CASTAQGNGYTF.

This clone is medium-sized by share. J is TRBJ1-5 and V is TRBV2; D is ambiguous. V was cut by 7 bases and J by 8 bases, with 15 bases left in between. The germline V gene has CDR1 SNHLY and CDR2 FYNNEI. The CDR3 is 13 amino acids. The CDR3 DNA sequence: TGTGCCAGCACCCCTGACCCTAGGGAGCCCCAGCATTTT. Protein sequence: CASTPDPREPQHF.

This chain uses TRBV19 with TRBJ2-3, with TRBD1 as a possible D gene (7 bases). This CDR3 has 17 amino acids. Germline V gene data show CDR1 as LNHDA and CDR2 as SQIVND (reference sequence). Between the trimmed V and J ends, which lost 5 bases and 6 bases, there was a span of 24 bases. The CDR3 region has the DNA TGTGCCAGTAGTCATGGAGGGGGCCAGGGGGGCTTGGATACGCAGTATTTT. This gives the protein CASSHGGGQGGLDTQYF.

The table lists this clone with a count of one. The V call is TRBV6-2 or TRBV6-3, the J call TRBJ1-2, with 8 bases fitting TRBD1. The CDR3 is made up of 14 amino acids. Germline V lookup: CDR1 MNHEY, CDR2 SVGEGT. V was pared by 0 bases and J by 6 bases, with 3 bases of the junction left unmatched. CDR3 DNA: TGTGCCAGCAGTTACTCAGCCAGGGGGCATGGCTACACCTTC. This sequence encodes CASSYSARGHGYTF.

This chain uses TRBV6-6 with TRBJ2-1, with D tentatively TRBD2 (5 bases). The germline gives CDR1 MNHNY, CDR2 SVGAGI (reference sequence). Trimming shortened V by 6 bases and J by 6 bases, and 12 bases separated the two germline ends. This CDR3 is 13 amino acids long. As DNA, the CDR3 is TGTGCCAGCAGCCCAGTGGGGAGCAATGAGCAGTTCTTC. It specifies CASSPVGSNEQFF.

The rearrangement uses TRBV5-1 and TRBJ1-6, with D unresolved. The CDR3 is made up of 17 amino acids. V was cut by 0 bases and J by 5 bases, with 15 bases left in between. CDR1 is SGHRS, CDR2 YFSETQ, per germline. DNA of the CDR3: TGCGCCAGCAGCTTGGGGGTATCCCGACAAAATAATTCACCCCTCCACTTT. Protein product: CASSLGVSRQNNSPLHF.

V and J are TRBV7-8 and TRBJ1-3, with 7 nucleotides matching TRBD1. The CDR3 is 14 residues long. The junction had 1 base not matched to a gene; V was cut back by 3 bases and J by 2 bases. CDR1 and CDR2 from the germline V gene are SGHVS and FQNEAQ. The CDR3: CASSLGTAGNTIYF. CDR3 coding DNA: TGTGCCAGCAGCTTGGGGACAGCTGGAAACACCATATATTTT.